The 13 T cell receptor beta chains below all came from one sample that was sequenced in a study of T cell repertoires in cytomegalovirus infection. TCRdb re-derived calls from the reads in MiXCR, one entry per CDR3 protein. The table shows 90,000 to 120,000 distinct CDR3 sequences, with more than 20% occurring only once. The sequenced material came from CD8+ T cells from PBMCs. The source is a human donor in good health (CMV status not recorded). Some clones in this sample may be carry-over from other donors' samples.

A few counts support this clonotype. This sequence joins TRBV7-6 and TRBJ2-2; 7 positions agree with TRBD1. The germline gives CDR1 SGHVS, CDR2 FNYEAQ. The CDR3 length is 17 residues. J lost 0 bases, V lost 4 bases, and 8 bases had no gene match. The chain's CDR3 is CASSSPRDRANTGELFF. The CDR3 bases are TGTGCCAGCAGCTCTCCGCGCGACAGGGCGAACACCGGGGAGCTGTTTTTT.

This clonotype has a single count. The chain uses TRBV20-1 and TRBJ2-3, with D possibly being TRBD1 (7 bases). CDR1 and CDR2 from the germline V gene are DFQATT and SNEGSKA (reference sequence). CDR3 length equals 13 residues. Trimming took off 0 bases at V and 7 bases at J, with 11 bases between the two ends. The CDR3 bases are TGCAGTGCTAGAGATCAGGGGGGTAATACGCAGTATTTT. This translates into CSARDQGGNTQYF.

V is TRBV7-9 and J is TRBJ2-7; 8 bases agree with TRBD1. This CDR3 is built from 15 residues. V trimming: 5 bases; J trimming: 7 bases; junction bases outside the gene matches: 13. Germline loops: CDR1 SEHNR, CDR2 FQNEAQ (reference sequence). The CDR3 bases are TGTGCCAGCAGCCCGCGGACAGGGACCGTGGGGGAGCAGTACTTC. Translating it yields CASSPRTGTVGEQYF.

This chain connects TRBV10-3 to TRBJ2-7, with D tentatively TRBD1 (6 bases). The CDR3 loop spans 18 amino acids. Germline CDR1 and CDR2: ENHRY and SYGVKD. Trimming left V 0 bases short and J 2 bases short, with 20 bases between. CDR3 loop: CAISESLASLQGAYEQYF. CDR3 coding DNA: TGTGCCATCAGTGAGTCCCTCGCCTCCTTACAGGGCGCCTACGAGCAGTACTTC.

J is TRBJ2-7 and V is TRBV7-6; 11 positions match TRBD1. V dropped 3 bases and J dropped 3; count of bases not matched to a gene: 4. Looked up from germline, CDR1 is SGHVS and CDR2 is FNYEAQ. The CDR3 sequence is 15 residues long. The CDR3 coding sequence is TGTGCCAGCAGCTTGGACAGGGGGCCTATCTACGAGCAGTACTTC. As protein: CASSLDRGPIYEQYF.

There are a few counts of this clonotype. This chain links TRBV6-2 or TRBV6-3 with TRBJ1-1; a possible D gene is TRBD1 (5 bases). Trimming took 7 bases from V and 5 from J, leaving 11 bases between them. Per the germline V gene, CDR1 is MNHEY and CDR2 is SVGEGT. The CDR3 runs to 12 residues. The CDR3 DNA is TGTGCCAGCATCGCTCGGGGGACTGAAGCTTTCTTT. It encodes CASIARGTEAFF.

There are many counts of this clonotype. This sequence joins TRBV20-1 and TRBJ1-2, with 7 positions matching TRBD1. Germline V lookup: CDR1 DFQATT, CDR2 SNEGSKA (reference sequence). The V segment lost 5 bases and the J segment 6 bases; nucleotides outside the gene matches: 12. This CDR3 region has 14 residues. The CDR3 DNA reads TGCAGTGCTCCGGCCACGGAGGGGGCGAATGGCTACACCTTC. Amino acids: CSAPATEGANGYTF.

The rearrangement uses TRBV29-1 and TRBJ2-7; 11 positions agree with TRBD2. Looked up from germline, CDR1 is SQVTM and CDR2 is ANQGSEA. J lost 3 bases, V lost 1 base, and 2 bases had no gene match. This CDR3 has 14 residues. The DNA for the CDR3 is TGCAGCGTTGAAGCGGGGACTAGCGGCTACGAGCAGTACTTC. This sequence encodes CSVEAGTSGYEQYF.

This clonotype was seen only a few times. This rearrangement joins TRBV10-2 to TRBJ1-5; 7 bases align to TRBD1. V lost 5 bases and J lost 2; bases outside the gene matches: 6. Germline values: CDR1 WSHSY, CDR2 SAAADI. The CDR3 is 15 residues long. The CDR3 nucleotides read TGCGCCAGCAGTACAGGGGTGGCGGGCAATCAGCCCCAGCATTTT. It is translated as CASSTGVAGNQPQHF.

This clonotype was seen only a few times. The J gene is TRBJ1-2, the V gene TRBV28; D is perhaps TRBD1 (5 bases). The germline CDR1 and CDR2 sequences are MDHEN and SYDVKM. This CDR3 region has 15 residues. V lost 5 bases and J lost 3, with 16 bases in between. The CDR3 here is CASSGRDRWYYGYTF. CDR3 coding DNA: TGTGCCAGCAGTGGACGGGACCGTTGGTACTATGGCTACACCTTC.

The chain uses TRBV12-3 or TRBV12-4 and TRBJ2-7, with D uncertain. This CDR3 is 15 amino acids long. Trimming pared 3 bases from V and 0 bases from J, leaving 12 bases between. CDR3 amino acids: CASSLGPRSSYEQYF. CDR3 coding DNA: TGTGCCAGCAGTTTGGGCCCAAGGAGCTCCTACGAGCAGTACTTC.

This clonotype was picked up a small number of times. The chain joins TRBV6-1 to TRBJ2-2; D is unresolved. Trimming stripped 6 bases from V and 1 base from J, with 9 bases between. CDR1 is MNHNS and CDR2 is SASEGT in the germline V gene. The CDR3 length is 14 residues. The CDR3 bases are TGTGCCAGCAGCCCCGGAGAGAACACCGGGGAGCTGTTTTTT. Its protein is CASSPGENTGELFF.

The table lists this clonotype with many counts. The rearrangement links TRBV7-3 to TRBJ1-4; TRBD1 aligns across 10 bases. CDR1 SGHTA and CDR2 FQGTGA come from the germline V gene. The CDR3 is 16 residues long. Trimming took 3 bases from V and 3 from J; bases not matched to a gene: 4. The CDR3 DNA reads TGTGCCAGCAGCTTGACAGGGGGCGCATCTAATGAAAAACTGTTTTTT. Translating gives CASSLTGGASNEKLFF. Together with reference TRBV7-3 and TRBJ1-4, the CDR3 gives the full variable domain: GAGVSQTPSNKVTEKGKYVELRCDPISGHTALYWYRQSLGQGPEFLIYFQGTGAADDSGLPNDRFFAVRPEGSVSTLKIQRTERGDSAVYLCASSLTGGASNEKLFFGSGTQLSVL.